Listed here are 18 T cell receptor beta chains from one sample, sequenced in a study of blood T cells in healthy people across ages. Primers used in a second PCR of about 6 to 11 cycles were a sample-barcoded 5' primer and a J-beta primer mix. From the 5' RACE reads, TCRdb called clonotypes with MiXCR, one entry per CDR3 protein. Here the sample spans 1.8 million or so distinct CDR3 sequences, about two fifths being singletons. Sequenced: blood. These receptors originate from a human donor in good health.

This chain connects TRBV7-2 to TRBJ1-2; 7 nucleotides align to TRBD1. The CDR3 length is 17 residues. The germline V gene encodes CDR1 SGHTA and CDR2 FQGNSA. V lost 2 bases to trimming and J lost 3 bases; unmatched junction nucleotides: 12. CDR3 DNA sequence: TGTGCCAGCAGCTTACCGGGACAGAGAAAGAGGGACTATGGCTACACCTTC. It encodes CASSLPGQRKRDYGYTF.

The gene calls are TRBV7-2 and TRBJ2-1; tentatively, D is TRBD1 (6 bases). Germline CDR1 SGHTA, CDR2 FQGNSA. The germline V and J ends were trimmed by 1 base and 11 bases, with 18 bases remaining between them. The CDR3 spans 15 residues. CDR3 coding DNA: TGTGCCAGCAGCTTAGGCTCCCTAGGGCAGGGGAAGCAGTTCTTC. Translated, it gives CASSLGSLGQGKQFF.

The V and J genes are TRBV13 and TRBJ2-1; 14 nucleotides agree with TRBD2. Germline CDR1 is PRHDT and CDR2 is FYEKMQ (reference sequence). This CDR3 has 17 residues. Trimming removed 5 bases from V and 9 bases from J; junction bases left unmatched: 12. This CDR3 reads CASSPIDGTSGGSEQFF. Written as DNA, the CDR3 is TGTGCCAGCAGCCCTATTGACGGGACTAGCGGGGGTAGTGAGCAGTTCTTC.

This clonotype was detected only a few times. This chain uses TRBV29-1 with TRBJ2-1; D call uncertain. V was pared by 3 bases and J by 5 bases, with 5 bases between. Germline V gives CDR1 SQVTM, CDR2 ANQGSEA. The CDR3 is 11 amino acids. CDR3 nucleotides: TGCAGCGTTGAGGCGAACAATGAGCAGTTCTTC. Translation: CSVEANNEQFF.

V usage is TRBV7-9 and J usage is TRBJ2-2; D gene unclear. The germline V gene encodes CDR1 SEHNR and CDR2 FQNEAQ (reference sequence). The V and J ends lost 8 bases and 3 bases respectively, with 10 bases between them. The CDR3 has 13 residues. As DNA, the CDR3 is TGTGCCAGCTTTGGGGTTGACACCGGGGAGCTGTTTTTT. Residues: CASFGVDTGELFF. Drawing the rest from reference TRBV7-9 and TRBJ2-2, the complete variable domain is DTGVSQNPRHKITKRGQNVTFRCDPISEHNRLYWYRQTLGQGPEFLTYFQNEAQLEKSRLLSDRFSAERPKGSFSTLEIQRTEQGDSAMYLCASFGVDTGELFFGEGSRLTVL.

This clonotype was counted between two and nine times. The CDR3 region has the DNA TGTGCCAGCAGTGAAGCGGGGGAGAGGGCCCTCCACTTT. It encodes CASSEAGERALHF. The rearrangement joins TRBV2 to TRBJ1-6, with D possibly TRBD1 on 5 matching bases. The CDR3 runs 13 residues. The V and J ends lost 0 bases and 14 bases respectively, with 11 bases between them. Germline V gene data show CDR1 as SNHLY and CDR2 as FYNNEI.

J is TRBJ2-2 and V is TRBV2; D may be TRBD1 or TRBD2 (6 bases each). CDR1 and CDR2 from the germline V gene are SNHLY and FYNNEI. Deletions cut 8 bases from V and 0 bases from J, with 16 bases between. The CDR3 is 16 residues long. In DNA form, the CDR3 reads TGTGCCAGCGCGGGACATGGGGGGCCGAACACCGGGGAGCTGTTTTTT. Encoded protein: CASAGHGGPNTGELFF.

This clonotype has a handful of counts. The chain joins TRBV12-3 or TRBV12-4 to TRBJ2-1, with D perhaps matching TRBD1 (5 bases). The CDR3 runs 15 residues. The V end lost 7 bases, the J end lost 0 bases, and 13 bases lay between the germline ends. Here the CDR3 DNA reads TGTGCCAGCACCCAGGGTACCCTCTCCTACAATGAGCAGTTCTTC. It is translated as CASTQGTLSYNEQFF.

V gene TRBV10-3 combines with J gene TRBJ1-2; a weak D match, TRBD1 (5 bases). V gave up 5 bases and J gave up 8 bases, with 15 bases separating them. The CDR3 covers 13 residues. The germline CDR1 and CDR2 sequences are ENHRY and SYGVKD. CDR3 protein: CAISTGTRPGYTF. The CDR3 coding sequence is TGTGCCATCAGTACCGGGACTCGCCCGGGCTACACCTTC.

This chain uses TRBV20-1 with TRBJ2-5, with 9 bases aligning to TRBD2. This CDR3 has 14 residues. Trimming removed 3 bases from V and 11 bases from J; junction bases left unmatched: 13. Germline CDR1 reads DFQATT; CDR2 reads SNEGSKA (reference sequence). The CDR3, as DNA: TGCAGTGCTAGTCTAGCGGGGAAATACAATGAGCAGTACTTC. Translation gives CSASLAGKYNEQYF.

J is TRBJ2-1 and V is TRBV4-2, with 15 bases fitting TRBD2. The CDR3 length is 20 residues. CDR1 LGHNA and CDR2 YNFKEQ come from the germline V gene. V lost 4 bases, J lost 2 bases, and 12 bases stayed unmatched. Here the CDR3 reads CASSPQGLAGGPDPYNEQFF. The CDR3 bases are TGTGCCAGCAGCCCCCAGGGACTAGCGGGGGGCCCGGACCCCTACAATGAGCAGTTCTTC.

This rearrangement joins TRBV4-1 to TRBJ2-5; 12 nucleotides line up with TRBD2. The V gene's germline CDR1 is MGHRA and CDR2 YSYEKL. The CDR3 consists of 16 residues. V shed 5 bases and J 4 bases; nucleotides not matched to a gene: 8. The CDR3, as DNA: TGCGCCAGCAGCTCCGGCGGGACTAGCGGGTCAGAGACCCAGTACTTC. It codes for CASSSGGTSGSETQYF.

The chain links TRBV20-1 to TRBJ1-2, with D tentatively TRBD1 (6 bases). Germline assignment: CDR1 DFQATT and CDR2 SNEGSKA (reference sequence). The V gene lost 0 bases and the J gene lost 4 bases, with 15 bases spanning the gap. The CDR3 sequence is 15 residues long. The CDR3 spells CSARDPGDSGYGYTF. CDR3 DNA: TGCAGTGCTAGAGATCCAGGGGACTCGGGCTATGGCTACACCTTC.

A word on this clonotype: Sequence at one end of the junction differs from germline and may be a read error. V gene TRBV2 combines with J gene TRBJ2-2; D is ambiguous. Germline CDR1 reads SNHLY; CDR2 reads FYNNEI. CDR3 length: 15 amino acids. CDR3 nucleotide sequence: TGTGCCAGTAGTGACGTAGGCCTTTTCACCGGGGAGCTGTTTTTT. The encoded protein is CASSDVGLFTGELFF.

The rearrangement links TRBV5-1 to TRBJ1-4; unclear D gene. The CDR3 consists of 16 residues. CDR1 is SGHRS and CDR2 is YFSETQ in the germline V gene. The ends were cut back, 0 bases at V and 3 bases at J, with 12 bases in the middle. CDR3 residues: CASSLALGSSNEKLFF. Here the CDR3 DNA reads TGCGCCAGCAGCTTGGCCCTCGGCAGCTCTAATGAAAAACTGTTTTTT.

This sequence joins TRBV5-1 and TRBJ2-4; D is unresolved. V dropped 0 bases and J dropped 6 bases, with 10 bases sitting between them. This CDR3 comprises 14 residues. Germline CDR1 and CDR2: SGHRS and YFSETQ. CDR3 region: CASSLEGNRNIQYF. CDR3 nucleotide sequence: TGCGCCAGCAGCTTGGAGGGAAACAGAAACATTCAGTACTTC.

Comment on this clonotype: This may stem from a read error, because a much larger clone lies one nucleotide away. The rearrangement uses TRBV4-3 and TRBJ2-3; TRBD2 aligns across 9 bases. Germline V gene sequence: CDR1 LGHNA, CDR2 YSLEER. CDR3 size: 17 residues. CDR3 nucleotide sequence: TGCGCCAGCTGCCAAGAAAAGGCGGGGGGGCCCGCAGATACGCAGTATTTT. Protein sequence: CASCQEKAGGPADTQYF.

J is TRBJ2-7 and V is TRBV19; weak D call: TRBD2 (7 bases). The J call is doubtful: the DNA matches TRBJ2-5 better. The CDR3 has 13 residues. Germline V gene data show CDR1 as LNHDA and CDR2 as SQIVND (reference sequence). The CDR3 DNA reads TGTGCCAGTAGTATCGGGGGGCGAGCGACCCAGTACTTC. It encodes CASSIGGRATQYF.